The source of this T cell receptor (beta chain) is a study of T-cell memory formation after mild COVID-19. Study details: There were largely donor-specific TCR clusters. Study-wide results and caveats: Contracting CD4+ clones sat mainly in CM and EM; CD8+ in EMRA. Some responding clones appeared in pre-infection memory, suggesting cross-reactive memory joined.

A remark on this clonotype: Antigen unknown.

TCRdb passed the 5' RACE reads through MiXCR, listing each CDR3 protein once. Of over 350,000 distinct CDR3 sequences listed, roughly 26% are singletons. Sequences were obtained from PBMCs or a T cell subset sorted from them (not recorded which). The source is an adult woman who had mild COVID-19 (a few samples of this study predate the infection). Cell type and time point are not known.

The CDR3 region has the DNA TGTGCCATCGGGGGAAAAGACTATGGCTACACCTTC. Translated: CAIGGKDYGYTF. The chain has TRBV10-3 and TRBJ1-2; weak D call: TRBD1 (5 bases). Trimming took off 8 bases at V and 3 bases at J, with 10 bases between the two ends. CDR1 and CDR2 (germline): ENHRY, SYGVKD. This CDR3 spans 12 amino acids.